This is a list of T cell receptor beta chains from one sample in a study of regulatory T cells in long-lasting Graves disease. Each CDR3 protein is one row after TCRdb ran MiXCR on the multiplex PCR reads. The repertoire holds approximately 480,000 distinct CDR3 sequences, with 16% as singletons. The data were also submitted as part of a second study, on T cells in Graves' hyperthyroidism and ophthalmopathy.

The specimen was peripheral blood mononuclear cells (PBMCs), collected at new diagnosis, from a patient treated with antithyroid drugs. These receptor sequences come from a man aged 35-49 years with Graves disease. Each CDR3 is given with its conserved first and last residue. The order of the fields is V gene, J gene, D gene, CDR3 length, clone size, CDR3 DNA, CDR3 protein. The D gene is left open where the match is weak. Some rows have no size entry. The others give once, few or many, or a class for an expanded clone.

V gene: TRBV5-1
J gene: TRBJ2-3
D gene: TRBD1
CDR3 length: 14
clone size: NA
CDR3 DNA: TGCGCCAGCAGCATCAGGGGGCCCACAGATACGCAGTATTTT
CDR3 protein: CASSIRGPTDTQYF

V gene: TRBV28
J gene: TRBJ1-2
D gene: NA
CDR3 length: 14
clone size: many
CDR3 DNA: TGTGCCAGCAGTTCTTCCGGACAGACCTATGGCTACACCTTC
CDR3 protein: CASSSSGQTYGYTF

V gene: TRBV4-1
J gene: TRBJ2-2
D gene: NA
CDR3 length: 17
clone size: NA
CDR3 DNA: TGCGCCAGCAGCCAAGGGGCGGGATCCGCGAACACCGGGGAGCTGTTTTTT
CDR3 protein: CASSQGAGSANTGELFF

V gene: TRBV28
J gene: TRBJ1-2
D gene: NA
CDR3 length: 12
clone size: many
CDR3 DNA: TGTGCCAGCCACACCCCGGGGTATGGCTACACCTTC
CDR3 protein: CASHTPGYGYTF

V gene: TRBV12-3/TRBV12-4
J gene: TRBJ2-5
D gene: TRBD2
CDR3 length: 16
clone size: many
CDR3 DNA: TGTGCCAGCAGCGCCGGGACTAGCGTTTACCAAGAGACCCAGTACTTC
CDR3 protein: CASSAGTSVYQETQYF

V gene: TRBV20-1
J gene: TRBJ1-3
D gene: NA
CDR3 length: 15
clone size: NA
CDR3 DNA: TGCAGTGCGTGTTCGGGTATACCGCTCGGAAACACCATATATTTT
CDR3 protein: CSACSGIPLGNTIYF

V gene: TRBV7-9
J gene: TRBJ1-2
D gene: NA
CDR3 length: 16
clone size: many
CDR3 DNA: TGTGCCAGCAGCTTAGCGGGCGGCGGCTCTAACTATGGCTACACCTTC
CDR3 protein: CASSLAGGGSNYGYTF

V gene: TRBV3-1
J gene: TRBJ2-4
D gene: TRBD2
CDR3 length: 19
clone size: NA
CDR3 DNA: TGTGCCAGCAGCCAATCCGGGACTAGCGGACCCAAGGGCAAAAACATTCAGTACTTC
CDR3 protein: CASSQSGTSGPKGKNIQYF

V gene: TRBV12-3/TRBV12-4
J gene: TRBJ2-1
D gene: TRBD2
CDR3 length: 15
clone size: NA
CDR3 DNA: TGTGCCAGCAGCAGAGCGGGAGGGCCGAACAATGAGCAGTTCTTC
CDR3 protein: CASSRAGGPNNEQFF

V gene: TRBV6-1
J gene: TRBJ1-1
D gene: NA
CDR3 length: 13
clone size: many
CDR3 DNA: TGTGCCAGCTCCAACAACTGGAACACTGAAGCTTTCTTT
CDR3 protein: CASSNNWNTEAFF

V gene: TRBV20-1
J gene: TRBJ2-1
D gene: NA
CDR3 length: 16
clone size: few
CDR3 DNA: TGCAGTAGCTCTATGGACGGAAGTAGCTCCTACAATGAGCAGTTCTTC
CDR3 protein: CSSSMDGSSSYNEQFF

V gene: TRBV12-3/TRBV12-4
J gene: TRBJ2-1
D gene: TRBD2
CDR3 length: 21
clone size: many
CDR3 DNA: TGTGCCAGCAGTTTTGTGTCCCGGATTAGACTAGCGGCGCCCATCTACAATGAGCAGTTCTTC
CDR3 protein: CASSFVSRIRLAAPIYNEQFF

V gene: TRBV7-9
J gene: TRBJ1-2
D gene: NA
CDR3 length: 13
clone size: NA
CDR3 DNA: TGTGCCAGCAGCTTATCACAGCTAGATGGCTACACCTTC
CDR3 protein: CASSLSQLDGYTF

V gene: TRBV11-3
J gene: TRBJ1-1
D gene: TRBD1
CDR3 length: 14
clone size: many
CDR3 DNA: TGTGCCAGCGGGAACAGGGGGCGGAACACTGAAGCTTTCTTT
CDR3 protein: CASGNRGRNTEAFF

V gene: TRBV18
J gene: TRBJ2-2
D gene: TRBD2
CDR3 length: 15
clone size: NA
CDR3 DNA: TGTGCCAGCTCAGGGACTATGGCGAACACCGGGGAGCTGTTTTTT
CDR3 protein: CASSGTMANTGELFF

V gene: TRBV2
J gene: TRBJ2-3
D gene: NA
CDR3 length: 11
clone size: many
CDR3 DNA: TGTGCCAGTAGTACAGGAGATACGCAGTATTTT
CDR3 protein: CASSTGDTQYF

V gene: TRBV3-1
J gene: TRBJ1-1
D gene: NA
CDR3 length: 13
clone size: many
CDR3 DNA: TGTGCCAGCAGCCAAGGCTGGGGGGCTGAAGCTTTCTTT
CDR3 protein: CASSQGWGAEAFF

V gene: TRBV9
J gene: TRBJ2-1
D gene: TRBD2
CDR3 length: 16
clone size: many
CDR3 DNA: TGTGCCAGCAGCGGGACTAGCGGGAGCTCCTACAATGAGCAGTTCTTC
CDR3 protein: CASSGTSGSSYNEQFF

V gene: TRBV10-3
J gene: TRBJ2-3
D gene: TRBD1
CDR3 length: 13
clone size: many
CDR3 DNA: TGTGCCATCAGGGACAGGGAGACAGATACGCAGTATTTT
CDR3 protein: CAIRDRETDTQYF

V gene: TRBV12-3/TRBV12-4
J gene: TRBJ1-1
D gene: TRBD1
CDR3 length: 16
clone size: NA
CDR3 DNA: TGTGCCAGCAGTTTAGGAGGGGGCCGGGGGTGGACTGAAGCTTTCTTT
CDR3 protein: CASSLGGGRGWTEAFF

V gene: TRBV24-1
J gene: TRBJ1-5
D gene: TRBD1
CDR3 length: 18
clone size: NA
CDR3 DNA: TGTGCCACCAGTGATTCTAAACCGGGACAGGGCAGTATAGATACGCAGCATTTT
CDR3 protein: CATSDSKPGQGSIDTQHF

V gene: TRBV29-1
J gene: TRBJ2-7
D gene: NA
CDR3 length: 14
clone size: few
CDR3 DNA: TGCAGCGTTGAAGATAAAGGGAGCTCCTACGAGCAGTACTTC
CDR3 protein: CSVEDKGSSYEQYF

V gene: TRBV28
J gene: TRBJ2-5
D gene: TRBD2
CDR3 length: 12
clone size: many
CDR3 DNA: TGTGCCAGCAGTTCCGGACTAGGGACCCAGTACTTC
CDR3 protein: CASSSGLGTQYF

V gene: TRBV6-5
J gene: TRBJ1-2
D gene: NA
CDR3 length: 15
clone size: NA
CDR3 DNA: TGTGCCAGCAGTTACGAGGACCTTGGGACCTATGGCTACACCTTC
CDR3 protein: CASSYEDLGTYGYTF

V gene: TRBV19
J gene: TRBJ2-1
D gene: TRBD2
CDR3 length: 13
clone size: NA
CDR3 DNA: TGTGCCAGTGGGTGGCGGGAGGGCCTTGAGCAGTTCTTC
CDR3 protein: CASGWREGLEQFF

V gene: TRBV29-1
J gene: TRBJ2-7
D gene: TRBD2
CDR3 length: 17
clone size: many
CDR3 DNA: TGCAGCGTCGAAGGGGGGACTAGCGGGAGGAACTCCTACGAGCAGTACTTC
CDR3 protein: CSVEGGTSGRNSYEQYF

V gene: TRBV4-2
J gene: TRBJ2-1
D gene: TRBD2
CDR3 length: 15
clone size: many
CDR3 DNA: TGTGCCAGCAGCCGACTAGCGGGGGACGACAATGAGCAGTTCTTC
CDR3 protein: CASSRLAGDDNEQFF

V gene: TRBV5-1
J gene: TRBJ2-1
D gene: NA
CDR3 length: 14
clone size: many
CDR3 DNA: TGCGCCAGCAGCTTATCAGAGATCTACGGTGAGCAGTTCTTC
CDR3 protein: CASSLSEIYGEQFF

V gene: TRBV20-1
J gene: TRBJ2-3
D gene: NA
CDR3 length: 14
clone size: many
CDR3 DNA: TGCAGTGCTAGGAGAGCGAAAGACGCAGATACGCAGTATTTT
CDR3 protein: CSARRAKDADTQYF